The clone carrying this T cell receptor (beta chain) came up many times. The data derive from a study of spatial heterogeneity in lung cancer. Study summary: About 73 TRACERx patients with early, untreated non-small cell lung cancer donated samples. Follow-up PBMC specimens underwent sequencing when available; their median timing was roughly two years after resection. Consistent detection of more beta-chain than alpha-chain sequences was observed.

Between the trimmed V and J ends, which lost 6 bases and 4 bases, there was a span of 30 bases. The CDR3 is made up of 19 amino acids. CDR1 and CDR2 from the germline V gene are SGHVS and FQNEAQ. As for time point: blood at routine non-recurrence follow-up after resection. The input material, whole RNA from tumor, nontumor lung or frozen PBMC, was sequenced unsorted. One entry per CDR3 protein, called by TCRdb with MiXCR from the 5' RACE reads. The sample lists around 20,000 distinct CDR3 sequences, roughly 9.7% occurring once. The receptor's source is a male donor with early-stage non-small cell lung cancer. This chain connects TRBV7-8 to TRBJ1-1; D might be TRBD1 (6 bases). Sequencing was performed on PBMCs, taken at follow-up. The CDR3 is CASREQGSGKRGFSTEAFF. CDR3 nucleotide sequence: TGTGCCAGCAGGGAACAGGGTAGCGGTAAACGGGGGTTTTCCACTGAAGCTTTCTTT.